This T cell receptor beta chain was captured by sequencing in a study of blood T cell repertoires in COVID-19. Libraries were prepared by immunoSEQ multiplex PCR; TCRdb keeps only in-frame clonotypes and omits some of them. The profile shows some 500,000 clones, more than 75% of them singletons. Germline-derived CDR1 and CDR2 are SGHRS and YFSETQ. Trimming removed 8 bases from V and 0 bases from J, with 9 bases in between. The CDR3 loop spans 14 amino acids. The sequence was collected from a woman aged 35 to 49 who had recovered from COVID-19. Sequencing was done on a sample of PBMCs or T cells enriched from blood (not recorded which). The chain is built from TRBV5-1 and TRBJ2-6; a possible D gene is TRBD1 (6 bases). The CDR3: CASTQGSGANVLTF. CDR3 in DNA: TGCGCCAGTACACAGGGCTCTGGGGCCAACGTCCTGACTTTC. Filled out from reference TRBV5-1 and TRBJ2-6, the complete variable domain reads KAGVTQTPRYLIKTRGQQVTLSCSPISGHRSVSWYQQTPGQGLQFLFEYFSETQRNKGNFPGRFSGRQFSNSRSEMNVSTLELGDSALYLCASTQGSGANVLTFGAGSRLTVL.